This T cell receptor beta chain was retrieved from a study of multiple sclerosis patients with progressive multifocal leukoencephalopathy. Findings of the study overall: Findings may reflect JC virus infection or just general immunocompromise.

Time point in this sample: time of PML onset. Between 16 and 56 months of natalizumab therapy passed before PML developed in these natalizumab-treated patients. As regards this clone: The target antigen is unknown.

TCRdb keeps only in-frame clones here, not all; method: immunoSEQ multiplex PCR. Here the sample spans about 31,000 clones, around 90% being singletons. This CDR3 is built from 16 residues. Germline V gene lookup returns CDR1 SGHAT and CDR2 FQNNGV. V was shortened by 6 bases and J by 0 bases, with 17 bases between the two germline ends. The sequencing here drew on PBMCs, taken from a patient treated with natalizumab. This TCR was sampled from a woman between 40 and 50 years old with progressive multifocal leukoencephalopathy. The rearrangement joins TRBV11-2 to TRBJ2-5; D call uncertain. DNA of the CDR3: TGTGCCAGCAGTCAGGTAGAGGATAAGTACCAAGAGACCCAGTACTTC. It encodes CASSQVEDKYQETQYF.